This T cell receptor beta chain came from a study of cytomegalovirus exposure and HLA in healthy donors (TCRdb year 2017). About the full investigation: A later analysis indicated that the 95 to 150 validation repertoires were generated on the platform also employed for the approximately 700 repertoires of the first cohort. A separate validation cohort of 90 to 150 different subjects was used in addition to the 666-subject first cohort. The aim of the study was to test whether cataloging public T cell receptors could identify signatures of past pathogen exposure. The study combined high-throughput TCR immunosequencing, statistical association of individual TCRs with disease status, and machine learning to predict cytomegalovirus infection status. The research as a whole found: The classifier was reported to diagnose cytomegalovirus status with high specificity and sensitivity in both the original and validation cohorts. Subsequent analysis determined that TCRs grouped into clusters in the first cohort also showed a tendency toward co-occurrence across the 130 or so validation repertoires, and 94% of cluster scores exceeded 0. Across donors, most TCR sequences were observed very rarely, whereas some public TCRs were present in many individuals. It was suggested by the authors that the approach could potentially be generalized to other disease states and immunological phenotypes. The study listed 150 to 200 TCR beta chains as associated with cytomegalovirus. In vitro tests confirmed that a few of the cytomegalovirus-associated TCR beta chains recognize cytomegalovirus antigens. A later analysis had no HLA typing for the validation cohort, so co-occurrence there was scored across all 130 or so repertoires.

Of note for this clone: Its recognized antigen is unknown. No much larger clonotype is one base removed from it; base qualities were not supplied.

Separate from the approximately 700-subject first cohort, the validation cohort of over 90 subjects was the group to which the donors belonged. The protocol used for the library was the immunoSEQ multiplex PCR assay. In the authors' own workflow: A statistical classification framework was built to diagnose cytomegalovirus status from the catalog of TCR beta chain sequences. TCRdb re-hosts the immuneACCESS table, in-frame sequences only. Its copies lack some clones; in the studies checked, an unresolved V gene accounts for under half of them, and the cause for the rest is not known. V, J and clone size derive from that table, while D and trimming were established from the DNA sequence. Across this sample there are 130,000 to 150,000 clones, with 70% to 90% seen only once. Of the sample, roughly 6.5% falls within the top ten clones. CDR1 MNHEY and CDR2 SMNVEV were looked up in the germline V gene (reference sequence). Including the terminal cysteine and phenylalanine, the CDR3 comprises 13 residues. CDR3 DNA only is kept here, 39 bases in frame from base 1. Trimming at the junction amounts to 5 bases on V and 9 bases on J, and the germline ends lie 14 bases apart.

The V gene is TRBV27 and the J gene is TRBJ1-5; perhaps TRBD1 is the D gene, with 5 bases matching. Sequences were obtained from PBMCs. This clonotype originated in a woman in her thirties in good health and CMV-seropositive. CDR3 reads: CASSRTGVSPQHF. The DNA reads TGTGCCAGCAGTCGGACGGGGGTGTCGCCCCAGCATTTT.